Presented here are 3 T cell receptor beta chains from one specimen sequenced in a study of blood T cell repertoires in COVID-19. Repertoires were generated with immunoSEQ multiplex PCR, while TCRdb's copy carries only in-frame clones and drops some. The table has some 500,000 clones, approximately 88% seen once. Sequencing was performed on peripheral blood. The receptor source for this set is a woman aged 50 to 60 with COVID-19, enrolled during active disease.

V is TRBV6-2 or TRBV6-3 and J is TRBJ2-7; 13 nucleotides match TRBD2. This CDR3 has 19 amino acids. Trimming at V came to 6 bases and at J to 3 bases, leaving 17 bases not matched to a gene. Germline V gives CDR1 MNHEY, CDR2 SVGEGT. DNA for the CDR3: TGTGCCAGCAGCCCTCCTAGCCTCGGGACTAGCGGGGTAAGCTACGAGCAGTACTTC. Translating it yields CASSPPSLGTSGVSYEQYF.

This rearrangement joins TRBV6-1 to TRBJ1-5, with D unresolved. This CDR3 is 14 amino acids long. Looked up from germline, CDR1 is MNHNS and CDR2 is SASEGT. Trimming cost V 3 bases and J 7 bases, with 13 bases left between them. In nucleotides, the CDR3 is TGTGCCAGCAGTGAGGCTTGGTTGTTGCAGCCCCAGCATTTT. The encoded protein is CASSEAWLLQPQHF.

This chain links TRBV24-1 with TRBJ1-2; the D is unclear. The CDR3 spans 14 residues. Trimming stripped 6 bases from V and 1 base from J, with 11 bases between. Germline CDR1 and CDR2: KGHDR and SFDVKD. The CDR3 DNA reads TGTGCCACCAGTTCAGGACTGAGTAACTATGGCTACACCTTC. Its protein is CATSSGLSNYGYTF.